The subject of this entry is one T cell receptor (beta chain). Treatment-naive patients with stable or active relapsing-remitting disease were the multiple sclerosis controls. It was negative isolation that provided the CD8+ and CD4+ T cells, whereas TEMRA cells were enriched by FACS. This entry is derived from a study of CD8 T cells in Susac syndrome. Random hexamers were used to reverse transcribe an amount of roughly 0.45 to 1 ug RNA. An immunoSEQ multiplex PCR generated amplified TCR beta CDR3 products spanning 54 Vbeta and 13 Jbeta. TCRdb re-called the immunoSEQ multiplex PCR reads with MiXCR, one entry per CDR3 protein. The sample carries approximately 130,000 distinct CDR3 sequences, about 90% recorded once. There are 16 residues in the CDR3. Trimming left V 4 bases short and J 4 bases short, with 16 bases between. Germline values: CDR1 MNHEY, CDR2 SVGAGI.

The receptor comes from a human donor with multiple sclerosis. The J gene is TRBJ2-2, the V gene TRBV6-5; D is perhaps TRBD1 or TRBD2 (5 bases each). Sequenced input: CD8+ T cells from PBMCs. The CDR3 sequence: CASSFRDPVPTGELFF. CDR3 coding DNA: TGTGCCAGCAGTTTCCGGGACCCGGTTCCCACCGGGGAGCTGTTTTTT.